The clone carrying this T cell receptor beta chain was seen a few times. This sample stems from a study of shared clonotypes between healthy human individuals. TCRdb's table, derived via immunoSEQ multiplex PCR, lists solely in-frame clones and lacks some. Seen here are hundreds of thousands of clones, roughly 77% observed once, and the top ten hold 13%. This receptor was taken from a woman in her thirties or forties in good health. Some clones in this sample may be carry-over from other donors' samples. The sequencing sample was made of PBMCs.

CDR3 nucleotides: TGCGCCAGCAGCTTGGTACAGGGGAACACTGAAGCTTTCTTT. Its translation is CASSLVQGNTEAFF. The chain has TRBV5-1 and TRBJ1-1; maybe TRBD1 (6 bases). The CDR3 is 14 residues long. Germline V gene sequence: CDR1 SGHRS, CDR2 YFSETQ. Trimming took 0 bases from V and 1 from J, leaving 7 bases between them. The full variable domain, rest sourced from reference TRBV5-1 and TRBJ1-1, is KAGVTQTPRYLIKTRGQQVTLSCSPISGHRSVSWYQQTPGQGLQFLFEYFSETQRNKGNFPGRFSGRQFSNSRSEMNVSTLELGDSALYLCASSLVQGNTEAFFGQGTRLTVV.